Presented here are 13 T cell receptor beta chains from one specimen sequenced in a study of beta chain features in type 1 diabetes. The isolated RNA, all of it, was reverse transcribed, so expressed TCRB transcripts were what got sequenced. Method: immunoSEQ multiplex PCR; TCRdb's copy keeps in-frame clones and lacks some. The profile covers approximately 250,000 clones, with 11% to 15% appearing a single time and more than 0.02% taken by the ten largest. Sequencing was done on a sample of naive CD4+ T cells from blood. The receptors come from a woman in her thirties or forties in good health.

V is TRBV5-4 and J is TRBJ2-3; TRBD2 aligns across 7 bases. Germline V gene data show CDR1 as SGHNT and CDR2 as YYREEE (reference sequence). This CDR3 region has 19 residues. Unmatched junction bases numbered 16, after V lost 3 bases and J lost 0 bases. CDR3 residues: CASSWWGGRHSASTDTQYF. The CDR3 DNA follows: TGTGCCAGCAGCTGGTGGGGGGGTCGTCATAGTGCTAGCACAGATACGCAGTATTTT.

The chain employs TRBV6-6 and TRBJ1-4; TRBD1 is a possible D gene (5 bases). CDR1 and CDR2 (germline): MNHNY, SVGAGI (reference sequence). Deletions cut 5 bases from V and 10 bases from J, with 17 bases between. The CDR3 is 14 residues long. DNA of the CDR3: TGTGCCAGCAGTCCGACAGTCTCCTCAGCAAAACTGTTTTTT. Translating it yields CASSPTVSSAKLFF.

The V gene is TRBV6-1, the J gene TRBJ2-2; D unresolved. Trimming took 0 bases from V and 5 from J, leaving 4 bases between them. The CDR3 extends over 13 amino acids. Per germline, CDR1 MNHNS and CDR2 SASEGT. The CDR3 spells CASSEAGTGELFF. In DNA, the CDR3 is TGTGCCAGCAGTGAAGCCGGGACCGGGGAGCTGTTTTTT.

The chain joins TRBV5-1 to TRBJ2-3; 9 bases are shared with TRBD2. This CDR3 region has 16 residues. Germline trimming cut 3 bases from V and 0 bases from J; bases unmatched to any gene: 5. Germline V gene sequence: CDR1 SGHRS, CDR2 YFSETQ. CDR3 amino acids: CASSWVSGGSTDTQYF. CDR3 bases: TGCGCCAGCAGCTGGGTTAGCGGGGGAAGCACAGATACGCAGTATTTT.

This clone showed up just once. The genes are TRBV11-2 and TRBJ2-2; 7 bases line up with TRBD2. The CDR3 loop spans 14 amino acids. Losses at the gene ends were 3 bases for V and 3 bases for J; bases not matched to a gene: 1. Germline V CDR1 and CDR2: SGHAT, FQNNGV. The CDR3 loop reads CASSFGGYTGELFF. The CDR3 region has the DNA TGTGCCAGCAGCTTCGGGGGGTACACCGGGGAGCTGTTTTTT.

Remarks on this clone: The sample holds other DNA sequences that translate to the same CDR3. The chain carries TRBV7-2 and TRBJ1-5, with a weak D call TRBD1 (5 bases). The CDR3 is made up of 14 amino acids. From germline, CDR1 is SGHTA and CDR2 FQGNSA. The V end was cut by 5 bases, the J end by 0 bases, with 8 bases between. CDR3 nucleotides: TGTGCCAGCAGCCCCGGGGGTAGCAATCAGCCCCAGCATTTT. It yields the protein CASSPGGSNQPQHF.

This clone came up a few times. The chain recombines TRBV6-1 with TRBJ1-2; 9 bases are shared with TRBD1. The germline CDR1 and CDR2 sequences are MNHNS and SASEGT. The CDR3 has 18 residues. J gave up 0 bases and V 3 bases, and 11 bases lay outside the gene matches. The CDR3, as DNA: TGTGCCAGCAGTGAGCTGTACGGACAGGGGATAGCTAACTATGGCTACACCTTC. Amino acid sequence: CASSELYGQGIANYGYTF.

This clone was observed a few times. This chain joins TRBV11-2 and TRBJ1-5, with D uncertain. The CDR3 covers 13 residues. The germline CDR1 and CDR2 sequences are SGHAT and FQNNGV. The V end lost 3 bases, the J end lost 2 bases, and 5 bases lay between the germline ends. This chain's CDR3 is CASSLFGNQPQHF. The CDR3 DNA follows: TGTGCCAGCAGCTTGTTCGGCAATCAGCCCCAGCATTTT.

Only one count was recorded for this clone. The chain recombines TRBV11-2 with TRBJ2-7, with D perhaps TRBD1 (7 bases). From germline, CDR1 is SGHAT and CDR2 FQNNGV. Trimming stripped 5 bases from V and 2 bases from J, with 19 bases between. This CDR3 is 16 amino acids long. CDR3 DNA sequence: TGTGCCAGCAGCCAGGGGGGCAGGGGAGGAACCTACGAGCAGTACTTC. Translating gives CASSQGGRGGTYEQYF.

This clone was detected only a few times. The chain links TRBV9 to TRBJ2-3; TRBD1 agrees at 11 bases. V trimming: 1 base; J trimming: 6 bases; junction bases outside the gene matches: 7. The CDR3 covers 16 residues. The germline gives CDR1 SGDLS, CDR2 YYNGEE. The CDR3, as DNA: TGTGCCAGCAGCGTAACCGGGACAGGGGGTTGGGATACGCAGTATTTT. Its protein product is CASSVTGTGGWDTQYF.

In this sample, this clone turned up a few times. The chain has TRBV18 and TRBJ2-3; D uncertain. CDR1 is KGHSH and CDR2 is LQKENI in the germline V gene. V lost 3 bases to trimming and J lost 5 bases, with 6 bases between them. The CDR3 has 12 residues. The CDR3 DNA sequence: TGTGCCAGCTCACCTTCAGGAGATACGCAGTATTTT. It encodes CASSPSGDTQYF.

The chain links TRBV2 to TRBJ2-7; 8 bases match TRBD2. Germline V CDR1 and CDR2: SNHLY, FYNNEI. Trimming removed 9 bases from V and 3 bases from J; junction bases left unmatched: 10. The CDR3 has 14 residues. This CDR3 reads CASKSSREGYEQYF. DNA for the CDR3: TGTGCCAGTAAATCATCCCGGGAGGGCTACGAGCAGTACTTC.

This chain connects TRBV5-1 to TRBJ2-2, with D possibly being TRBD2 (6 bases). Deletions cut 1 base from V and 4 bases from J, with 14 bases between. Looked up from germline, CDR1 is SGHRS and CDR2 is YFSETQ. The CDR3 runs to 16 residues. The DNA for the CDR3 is TGCGCCAGCAGCTTGCGAGGGGACTTGGGCACCGGGGAGCTGTTTTTT. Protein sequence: CASSLRGDLGTGELFF.